One sample yielded the 24 T cell receptor beta chains listed below, sequenced in a study of identifying expanded T cells in peripheral blood. Sequencing was performed with immunoSEQ multiplex PCR; in TCRdb, only in-frame clones are kept and a portion is missing. The sample carries 110,000 or so clones, about 87% recorded once. The sequenced sample was blood. All receptors come from a person aged 18 to 75 in good health.

The chain has TRBV14 and TRBJ1-2; D gene ambiguous. The germline CDR1 and CDR2 sequences are SGHDN and FVKESK. V was pared by 0 bases and J by 4 bases, with 6 bases between. There are 13 residues in the CDR3. In nucleotides, the CDR3 is TGTGCCAGCAGCCAAGATCAAATCTATGGCTACACCTTC. Translating gives CASSQDQIYGYTF.

The chain combines TRBV19 with TRBJ1-1; tentative D call: TRBD1 (5 bases). The germline V and J ends were trimmed by 7 bases and 0 bases, with 12 bases remaining between them. The CDR3 has 14 residues. CDR1 and CDR2 from the germline V gene are LNHDA and SQIVND (reference sequence). CDR3 loop: CASMGRALNTEAFF. In DNA, the CDR3 is TGTGCCAGTATGGGGCGGGCTTTGAACACTGAAGCTTTCTTT.

The rearrangement uses TRBV6-1 and TRBJ2-7, with 11 nucleotides matching TRBD2. Unmatched junction bases numbered 10, after V lost 9 bases and J lost 3 bases. CDR1 is MNHNS, CDR2 SASEGT, per germline. The CDR3 covers 15 residues. CDR3 region: CASYTVAGGLYEQYF. The CDR3 region has the DNA TGTGCCAGTTATACGGTAGCGGGGGGGCTCTACGAGCAGTACTTC.

A single count supports this clone. The CDR3 nucleotides read TGTGCCTGGATCGATGGGGGGAACACAGATACGCAGTATTTT. This translates into CAWIDGGNTDTQYF. The rearrangement joins TRBV30 to TRBJ2-3; TRBD2 might be the D (6 bases). The CDR3 totals 14 residues. Trimming took off 4 bases at V and 2 bases at J, with 13 bases between the two ends. CDR1 GTSNPN and CDR2 SVGIG come from the germline V gene (reference sequence).

This rearrangement joins TRBV5-1 to TRBJ1-1; D not certain. The CDR3 length is 13 residues. The germline V and J ends were trimmed by 4 bases and 1 base, with 8 bases remaining between them. Germline V gene lookup returns CDR1 SGHRS and CDR2 YFSETQ. The DNA for the CDR3 is TGCGCCAGCAGCCTCCGGGGGAACACTGAAGCTTTCTTT. The encoded protein is CASSLRGNTEAFF.

This chain connects TRBV5-4 to TRBJ1-1, with D possibly matching TRBD1 (5 bases). Trimming pared 2 bases from V and 3 bases from J, leaving 8 bases between. The CDR3 is 13 residues long. Per germline, CDR1 SGHNT and CDR2 YYREEE (reference sequence). The CDR3 reads CASSLDSYTEAFF. The CDR3 coding sequence is TGTGCCAGCAGCTTAGACAGTTACACTGAAGCTTTCTTT.

The gene calls are TRBV7-9 and TRBJ1-5; a possible D gene is TRBD1 (5 bases). The CDR3 length is 14 residues. Germline assignment: CDR1 SEHNR and CDR2 FQNEAQ (reference sequence). Trimming cost V 5 bases and J 4 bases, with 12 bases left between them. The CDR3 loop reads CASSQGRGNQPQHF. The CDR3 DNA is TGTGCCAGCAGCCAGGGACGGGGGAATCAGCCCCAGCATTTT.

The chain links TRBV27 to TRBJ1-3; tentatively, D is TRBD1 (6 bases). V was cut by 8 bases and J by 2 bases, with 10 bases left in between. Germline CDR1 MNHEY, CDR2 SMNVEV (reference sequence). This CDR3 has 13 amino acids. This chain's CDR3 is CASSGGPGNTIYF. CDR3 DNA: TGTGCCAGCTCTGGGGGCCCTGGAAACACCATATATTTT.

The chain couples TRBV18 to TRBJ2-7, with D perhaps TRBD1 (6 bases). CDR3 size: 12 residues. V was clipped by 6 bases and J by 3 bases, with 9 bases between them. Germline V gene sequence: CDR1 KGHSH, CDR2 LQKENI. The CDR3 is CASSQGNYEQYF. For the CDR3, the DNA is TGTGCCAGCTCTCAGGGGAACTACGAGCAGTACTTC.

This chain connects TRBV7-2 to TRBJ1-2; 9 positions agree with TRBD1. The CDR3 extends over 15 amino acids. Germline CDR1 is SGHTA and CDR2 is FQGNSA. Trimming cost V 5 bases and J 3 bases; bases outside gene matches: 7. The DNA of the CDR3 is TGTGCCAGCAGCACCTACAGGGGGCAGGACTATGGCTACACCTTC. Protein sequence: CASSTYRGQDYGYTF.

The gene calls are TRBV29-1 and TRBJ1-2; no firm D call. Germline CDR1 and CDR2: SQVTM and ANQGSEA. There are 12 residues in the CDR3. Trimming took off 0 bases at V and 7 bases at J, with 9 bases between the two ends. The DNA for the CDR3 is TGCAGCGTTGAAGATCCCCAGACTGGCTACACCTTC. Its protein product is CSVEDPQTGYTF.

The V gene is TRBV6-1, the J gene TRBJ2-7, with TRBD1 identical over 7 bases. The ends lost 6 bases at V and 4 bases at J; junction bases unmatched: 9. Per germline, CDR1 MNHNS and CDR2 SASEGT. This CDR3 has 14 residues. DNA for the CDR3: TGTGCCAGCAGGTCGGGGACAGCTCTTTACGAGCAGTACTTC. This translates into CASRSGTALYEQYF.

The chain combines TRBV4-2 with TRBJ1-1; no clear D gene. The germline V gene has CDR1 LGHNA and CDR2 YNFKEQ. CDR3 size: 12 residues. The germline V and J ends were trimmed by 0 bases and 7 bases, with 6 bases remaining between them. CDR3 DNA: TGTGCCAGCAGCCAAGATCATGTTGAAGCTTTCTTT. It yields the protein CASSQDHVEAFF.

The J gene is TRBJ2-5, the V gene TRBV25-1, with TRBD2 matching 11 bases. CDR1 is MGHDK, CDR2 SYGVNS, per germline. This CDR3 comprises 14 residues. J lost 5 bases, V lost 6 bases, and 5 bases had no gene match. The DNA for the CDR3 is TGTGCCAGCAGACACGGACTAGCGGGCGAGACCCAGTACTTC. Translation: CASRHGLAGETQYF.

V gene TRBV5-1 combines with J gene TRBJ2-7, with 10 bases that match TRBD1. The germline V gene has CDR1 SGHRS and CDR2 YFSETQ. This CDR3 has 13 amino acids. Trimming cost V 2 bases and J 6 bases; bases outside gene matches: 2. The CDR3 coding sequence is TGCGCCAGCAGCTTCGGGACAGGGGTCGAGCAGTACTTC. Its translation: CASSFGTGVEQYF.

V usage is TRBV5-1 and J usage is TRBJ1-5; 7 bases align to TRBD1. This CDR3 comprises 15 residues. Germline CDR1 SGHRS, CDR2 YFSETQ. Germline trimming cut 0 bases from V and 4 bases from J; bases unmatched to any gene: 4. The CDR3 spells CASSLGQGGNQPQHF. The CDR3 coding sequence is TGCGCCAGCAGCTTGGGACAGGGAGGGAATCAGCCCCAGCATTTT.

The genes are TRBV7-2 and TRBJ2-7; 10 bases are a match to TRBD2. The germline CDR1 and CDR2 sequences are SGHTA and FQGNSA. This CDR3 spans 15 amino acids. Trimming at V came to 5 bases and at J to 6 bases, leaving 10 bases not matched to a gene. In nucleotides, the CDR3 is TGTGCCAGCAGCAAACTGACTAGCGGGTCTGCCGAGCAGTACTTC. It specifies CASSKLTSGSAEQYF.

CDR3 coding DNA: TGTGCCAGCAAGGTACAGCTTCTCACCTACGAGCAGTACTTC. Translating it yields CASKVQLLTYEQYF. This rearrangement joins TRBV2 to TRBJ2-5, with unresolved D. The tail of the sequence fits TRBJ2-7 better, so the J call may be wrong. This CDR3 comprises 14 residues. The germline gives CDR1 SNHLY, CDR2 FYNNEI.

The rearrangement links TRBV27 to TRBJ1-1; no reliable D call. V shed 2 bases and J shed 4 bases, with 17 bases lying between them. This CDR3 is built from 16 residues. The germline gives CDR1 MNHEY, CDR2 SMNVEV (reference sequence). DNA for the CDR3: TGTGCCAGCAGTTTAATGGCAGGTCTTATGGTCACTGAAGCTTTCTTT. This gives the protein CASSLMAGLMVTEAFF.

The chain couples TRBV5-1 to TRBJ2-1; tentatively, D is TRBD2 (7 bases). The CDR3 totals 13 residues. Germline loops: CDR1 SGHRS, CDR2 YFSETQ. V shed 6 bases and J shed 8 bases, with 15 bases lying between them. The CDR3 DNA reads TGCGCCAGCAAGAGGGGGAGGGCCGATGAGCAGTTCTTC. Its protein is CASKRGRADEQFF.

DNA of the CDR3: TGTGCCAGCAGCGTAGTCGAGAGGGATACGCAGTATTTT. Translation gives CASSVVERDTQYF. The chain uses TRBV9 and TRBJ2-3; no clear D. The CDR3 is made up of 13 amino acids. Trimming took off 0 bases at V and 6 bases at J, with 8 bases between the two ends. CDR1 is SGDLS and CDR2 is YYNGEE in the germline V gene.

This sequence joins TRBV5-1 and TRBJ2-1, with TRBD2 matching over 13 bases. This CDR3 spans 14 amino acids. Germline CDR1 and CDR2: SGHRS and YFSETQ. Germline trimming cut 3 bases from V and 9 bases from J; bases unmatched to any gene: 3. The CDR3 DNA follows: TGCGCCAGCAGCTCCGGGACTAGCGGGATTGAGCAGTTCTTC. As protein: CASSSGTSGIEQFF.

This clone was found once. This chain links TRBV5-6 with TRBJ2-1; 11 bases map to TRBD2. CDR1 and CDR2 (germline): SGHDT, YYEEEE. The CDR3 is 15 residues long. Losses at the gene ends were 4 bases for V and 9 bases for J; bases not matched to a gene: 9. As DNA, the CDR3 is TGTGCCAGCAGCGGTAGCGGGAGGGCCCCCAGTGAGCAGTTCTTC. The encoded protein is CASSGSGRAPSEQFF.

This clone has just one count. The V and J genes are TRBV11-3 and TRBJ1-1; TRBD1 matches at 7 bases. Germline V CDR1 and CDR2: SGHNT, YENEEA. This CDR3 is 13 amino acids long. V shed 4 bases and J 5 bases; nucleotides not matched to a gene: 4. Written as DNA, the CDR3 is TGTGCCAGCAGCTCCCAGGGGGGGACTGAAGCTTTCTTT. Its protein is CASSSQGGTEAFF.